The clone carrying this T cell receptor (beta chain) was seen a single time. This same CDR3 is encoded by further DNA sequences in the sample. The sample originates from a study of blood T cell repertoires in COVID-19. V was pared by 5 bases and J by 3 bases, with 8 bases between. This CDR3 contains 11 residues. Germline assignment: CDR1 DFQATT and CDR2 SNEGSKA (reference sequence). Participants' reported clinical history set cohort assignment. Per the original methods: The authors estimated nucleated cell counts from reference gene primer amplification. Only in-frame clones appear in the TCRdb table, and some are missing; sequencing was by immunoSEQ multiplex PCR. Clone size and V and J calls were adopted from that table, with D and trimming inferred from the DNA. The sample holds 200,000 to 300,000 clones, 75% to 90% seen once.

The chain links TRBV20-1 to TRBJ2-7; the D gene is possibly TRBD2 (5 bases). The origin of this receptor is a woman aged 25 to 39 who had recovered from COVID-19. Sample: PBMCs or T cells enriched from blood (not recorded which). Written as DNA, the CDR3 is TGCAGTGCTCGACGGGACTACGAGCAGTACTTC. It translates to CSARRDYEQYF.